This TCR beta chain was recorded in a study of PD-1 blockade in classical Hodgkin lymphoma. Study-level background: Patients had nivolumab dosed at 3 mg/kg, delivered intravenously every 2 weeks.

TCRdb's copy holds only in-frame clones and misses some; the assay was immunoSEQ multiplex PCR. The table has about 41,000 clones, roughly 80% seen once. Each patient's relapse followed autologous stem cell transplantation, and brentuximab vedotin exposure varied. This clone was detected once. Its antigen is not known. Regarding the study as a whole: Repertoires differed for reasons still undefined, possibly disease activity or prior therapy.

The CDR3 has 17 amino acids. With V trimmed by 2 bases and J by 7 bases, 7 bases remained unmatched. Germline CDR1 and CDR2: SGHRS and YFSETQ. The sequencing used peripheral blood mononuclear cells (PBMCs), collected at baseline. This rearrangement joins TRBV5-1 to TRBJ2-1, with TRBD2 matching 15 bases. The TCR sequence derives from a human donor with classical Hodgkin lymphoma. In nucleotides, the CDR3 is TGCGCCAGCAGCTTAGGACTAGCGGGAGGGCCCAGGAATGAGCAGTTCTTC. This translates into CASSLGLAGGPRNEQFF.